Shown below are 19 T cell receptor beta chains from a single sample sequenced in a study of T cell responses to AZD1222 COVID-19 vaccine. Profiling relied on immunoSEQ multiplex PCR, and the TCRdb table lists in-frame clones only, not all of them. This table has around 140,000 clones, approximately 85% appearing once. Sequencing was performed on peripheral blood, taken on day 0 of AZD1222 vaccination. These receptors originate from an adult in good health.

This sequence joins TRBV18 and TRBJ1-2; 7 positions agree with TRBD1. CDR3 size: 15 residues. With V trimmed by 6 bases and J by 8 bases, 15 bases remained unmatched. Germline-derived CDR1 and CDR2 are KGHSH and LQKENI. CDR3 protein: CASSPRRGLLEGYTF. The CDR3 nucleotides are TGTGCCAGCTCCCCCAGGAGGGGGCTTCTGGAAGGCTACACCTTC.

This chain links TRBV7-6 with TRBJ2-7, with D perhaps TRBD1 (6 bases). With 1 base removed from V and 3 bases from J, the gap between germline ends came to 13 bases. Germline loops: CDR1 SGHVS, CDR2 FNYEAQ. The CDR3 totals 15 residues. DNA for the CDR3: TGTGCCAGCAGCTTAGAAGTGGGGGCACACTACGAGCAGTACTTC. Amino acids: CASSLEVGAHYEQYF.

This chain uses TRBV30 with TRBJ1-1, with 9 bases that match TRBD1. The CDR3 spans 14 residues. The V and J ends lost 8 bases and 1 base, in that order; junction bases with no gene match: 8. Per germline, CDR1 GTSNPN and CDR2 SVGIG (reference sequence). CDR3 coding DNA: TGTGCCAGAAAGACAGGGGGTACGAACACTGAAGCTTTCTTT. It translates to CARKTGGTNTEAFF.

The CDR3 reads CASREGIEKLFF. Here the CDR3 DNA reads TGTGCCAGCAGGGAGGGAATAGAAAAACTGTTTTTT. The chain uses TRBV12-3 or TRBV12-4 and TRBJ1-4, with no clear D. This CDR3 comprises 12 residues. Trimming cost V 6 bases and J 8 bases, with 10 bases left between them.

V is TRBV29-1 and J is TRBJ1-2, with TRBD1 identical over 12 bases. Losses at the gene ends were 6 bases for V and 3 bases for J; bases not matched to a gene: 2. This CDR3 is built from 13 residues. CDR1 and CDR2 (germline): SQVTM, ANQGSEA. Here the CDR3 DNA reads TGCAGCGTAGGGACAGGGGGCGACTATGGCTACACCTTC. Protein product: CSVGTGGDYGYTF. Complete variable domain (other parts from reference TRBV29-1 and TRBJ1-2): SAVISQKPSRDICQRGTSLTIQCQVDSQVTMMFWYRQQPGQSLTLIATANQGSEATYESGFVIDKFPISRPNLTFSTLTVSNMSPEDSSIYLCSVGTGGDYGYTFGSGTRLTVV.

V usage is TRBV2 and J usage is TRBJ1-1, with D unclear. Germline assignment: CDR1 SNHLY and CDR2 FYNNEI. The CDR3 is 13 residues long. V dropped 1 base and J dropped 6 bases, with 9 bases sitting between them. CDR3 sequence reads: CASSEEIRPEAFF. CDR3 DNA: TGTGCCAGCAGTGAAGAGATCCGCCCTGAAGCTTTCTTT.

The V and J genes are TRBV19 and TRBJ1-1; 10 nucleotides agree with TRBD1. Germline V gene lookup returns CDR1 LNHDA and CDR2 SQIVND (reference sequence). The J segment lost 0 bases and the V segment lost 3 bases, leaving 4 bases of the junction unmatched. CDR3 length equals 16 residues. CDR3 sequence: CASSILGQGMNTEAFF. The CDR3 DNA follows: TGTGCCAGTAGTATCTTGGGACAGGGGATGAACACTGAAGCTTTCTTT.

This chain connects TRBV7-2 to TRBJ1-3; D is unclear. The V and J ends lost 6 bases and 1 base respectively, with 7 bases between them. The CDR3 spans 13 residues. The germline V gene has CDR1 SGHTA and CDR2 FQGNSA. For the CDR3, the DNA is TGTGCCAGCAGTCCCGCGTCTGGAAACACCATATATTTT. It codes for CASSPASGNTIYF. Combining the CDR3 with reference TRBV7-2 and TRBJ1-3 gives the whole variable domain GAGVSQSPSNKVTEKGKDVELRCDPISGHTALYWYRQSLGQGLEFLIYFQGNSAPDKSGLPSDRFSAERTGGSVSTLTIQRTQQEDSAVYLCASSPASGNTIYFGEGSWLTVV.

The gene calls are TRBV7-6 and TRBJ1-6; 7 bases line up with TRBD1. The V and J ends lost 8 bases and 7 bases, in that order; junction bases with no gene match: 5. The CDR3 is 13 amino acids. The germline gives CDR1 SGHVS, CDR2 FNYEAQ. The CDR3 region has the DNA TGTGCCAGCTCAACAGGGGTAAATTCACCCCTCCACTTT. Translation gives CASSTGVNSPLHF.

The V and J genes are TRBV15 and TRBJ1-6; D remains unclear. The germline CDR1 and CDR2 sequences are LNHNV and YYDKDF (reference sequence). The CDR3 extends over 14 amino acids. V was cut by 5 bases and J by 10 bases, with 15 bases left in between. CDR3 in amino acids: CATSGSSSWSPLHF. For the CDR3, the DNA is TGTGCCACCAGCGGAAGCTCATCTTGGTCACCCCTCCACTTT. Full variable domain (rest looked up from reference TRBV15 and TRBJ1-6): DAMVIQNPRYQVTQFGKPVTLSCSQTLNHNVMYWYQQKSSQAPKLLFHYYDKDFNNEADTPDNFQSRRPNTSFCFLDIRSPGLGDTAMYLCATSGSSSWSPLHFGNGTRLTVT.

V gene TRBV30 combines with J gene TRBJ2-7; the D is unclear. V lost 0 bases and J 4 bases, leaving 7 bases between the germline ends. The CDR3 sequence is 12 residues long. Germline CDR1 is GTSNPN and CDR2 is SVGIG (reference sequence). CDR3: CAWSVNSYEQYF. In DNA form, the CDR3 reads TGTGCCTGGAGTGTAAACAGTTACGAGCAGTACTTC.

J is TRBJ1-2 and V is TRBV30; no clear D gene. CDR3 length: 13 residues. V was trimmed by 5 bases and J by 4 bases, leaving 14 bases between them. The V gene's germline CDR1 is GTSNPN and CDR2 SVGIG (reference sequence). CDR3 nucleotides: TGTGCCTGGGCTTTGGGCGCGAGCTATGGCTACACCTTC. It translates to CAWALGASYGYTF.

The chain employs TRBV3-1 (or the pseudogene TRBV3-2) and TRBJ2-5; the D is unclear. Germline CDR1 is LGHDT and CDR2 is YNNKEL (reference sequence). The CDR3 is 13 amino acids. The V end was cut by 2 bases, the J end by 2 bases, with 6 bases between. In DNA form, the CDR3 reads TGTGCCAGCAGCCAATCGGAGCAAGAGACCCAGTACTTC. It codes for CASSQSEQETQYF.

This sequence joins TRBV10-2 and TRBJ1-6; the match to TRBD1 covers 12 bases. The germline CDR1 and CDR2 sequences are WSHSY and SAAADI. Trimming took 4 bases from V and 10 from J; bases not matched to a gene: 8. The CDR3 has 16 residues. CDR3 region: CASSGGQGAVGSPLHF. In DNA, the CDR3 is TGCGCCAGCAGTGGGGGACAGGGGGCCGTCGGGTCACCCCTCCACTTT.

The chain joins TRBV28 to TRBJ2-5; D perhaps matches TRBD2 (6 bases). The CDR3 sequence is 14 residues long. Trimming took off 3 bases at V and 1 base at J, with 9 bases between the two ends. The V gene's germline CDR1 is MDHEN and CDR2 SYDVKM. This CDR3 is CASSFQGGQETQYF. The DNA for the CDR3 is TGTGCCAGCAGTTTCCAGGGAGGCCAAGAGACCCAGTACTTC.

The chain recombines TRBV18 with TRBJ1-5, with D hard to call. The CDR3 has 16 residues. Between the trimmed V and J ends, which lost 3 bases and 5 bases, there was a span of 17 bases. Germline V gene lookup returns CDR1 KGHSH and CDR2 LQKENI. For the CDR3, the DNA is TGTGCCAGCTCACCCTACCAAACGGGTACGGATCAGCCCCAGCATTTT. Its protein is CASSPYQTGTDQPQHF.

V gene TRBV2 combines with J gene TRBJ1-5; no definite D call. The CDR3 contains 14 residues. V lost 1 base and J lost 9, with 13 bases in between. Germline V CDR1 and CDR2: SNHLY, FYNNEI. The CDR3 DNA reads TGTGCCAGCAGTGAAGGCCCCCCCCCGTCGCCCCAGCATTTT. Translating gives CASSEGPPPSPQHF.

The chain has TRBV27 and TRBJ1-3; a weak D match, TRBD1 (6 bases). Trimming shortened V by 0 bases and J by 4 bases, and 10 bases separated the two germline ends. The CDR3 length is 15 residues. Germline V lookup: CDR1 MNHEY, CDR2 SMNVEV (reference sequence). The CDR3 loop reads CASSLSWRGGNTIYF. The CDR3 DNA sequence: TGTGCCAGCAGTTTATCGTGGAGGGGGGGAAACACCATATATTTT.

This clone appeared once. The chain has TRBV7-2 and TRBJ2-2; possibly TRBD1 for D (5 bases). The germline V gene has CDR1 SGHTA and CDR2 FQGNSA. The V and J ends lost 1 base and 4 bases respectively, with 13 bases between them. The CDR3 consists of 16 residues. CDR3 amino acids: CASSLGRQGSTGELFF. CDR3 sequence (DNA): TGTGCCAGCAGCTTAGGTCGGCAGGGAAGCACCGGGGAGCTGTTTTTT.